Below are 8 T cell receptor beta chains sequenced from a single sample in a study of siplizumab effects on memory and regulatory T cells. The table came from immunoSEQ multiplex PCR; TCRdb's copy has only in-frame clones and leaves some out. The table has about 120,000 clones, 93% seen once; the top ten hold about 0.16%. The sample was non-Treg CD4+ T cells sorted from blood. All receptors come from a human donor in good health.

This clone was counted a single time. The chain recombines TRBV4-1 with TRBJ1-1; perhaps TRBD1 as D (6 bases). Germline V gene data show CDR1 as MGHRA and CDR2 as YSYEKL. Between the trimmed V and J ends, which lost 4 bases and 0 bases, there was a span of 9 bases. The CDR3 extends over 14 amino acids. The chain's CDR3 is CASSRGPLNTEAFF. CDR3 nucleotides: TGCGCCAGCAGCCGGGGGCCCCTGAACACTGAAGCTTTCTTT.

This chain links TRBV15 with TRBJ2-5, with D hard to call. Germline V CDR1 and CDR2: LNHNV, YYDKDF (reference sequence). Trimming cost V 0 bases and J 4 bases, with 9 bases left between them. This CDR3 has 14 residues. The CDR3: CATSRDPGVETQYF. In nucleotides, the CDR3 is TGTGCCACCAGCAGAGACCCGGGCGTAGAGACCCAGTACTTC.

The chain uses TRBV7-8 and TRBJ2-7; D not resolved. Germline values: CDR1 SGHVS, CDR2 FQNEAQ. This CDR3 is built from 17 residues. V was pared by 4 bases and J by 0 bases, with 19 bases between. CDR3 amino acids: CASSSQRIGFSSYEQYF. CDR3 in DNA: TGTGCCAGCAGCTCGCAAAGAATAGGGTTTAGCTCCTACGAGCAGTACTTC.

The chain has TRBV2 and TRBJ1-1; 10 bases map to TRBD1. The CDR3 extends over 12 amino acids. The germline V gene encodes CDR1 SNHLY and CDR2 FYNNEI. V dropped 8 bases and J dropped 8; count of bases not matched to a gene: 5. The CDR3 spells CASRQGAGEAFF. CDR3 nucleotide sequence: TGTGCCAGCCGACAGGGGGCAGGGGAAGCTTTCTTT.

V is TRBV19 and J is TRBJ1-1; 12 nucleotides match TRBD1. The CDR3 has 20 amino acids. Germline-derived CDR1 and CDR2 are LNHDA and SQIVND (reference sequence). Germline trimming cut 2 bases from V and 2 bases from J; bases unmatched to any gene: 15. For the CDR3, the DNA is TGTGCCAGTAGTATATCTCCTATGGGGACAGGGGGCATGAGCAACACTGAAGCTTTCTTT. It yields the protein CASSISPMGTGGMSNTEAFF.

The V and J genes are TRBV5-5 and TRBJ1-4; D is perhaps TRBD1 (5 bases). Looked up from germline, CDR1 is SGHKS and CDR2 is YYEKEE (reference sequence). The CDR3 length is 15 residues. Trimming removed 4 bases at V and 1 base at J, with 11 bases between. The DNA of the CDR3 is TGTGCCAGCAGCACGGGGGGGAAAACTAATGAAAAACTGTTTTTT. Translating it yields CASSTGGKTNEKLFF. Looking up the rest from reference TRBV5-5 and TRBJ1-4 gives the full variable domain: DAGVTQSPTHLIKTRGQQVTLRCSPISGHKSVSWYQQVLGQGPQFIFQYYEKEERGRGNFPDRFSARQFPNYSSELNVNALLLGDSALYLCASSTGGKTNEKLFFGSGTQLSVL.

The chain joins TRBV7-9 to TRBJ2-5; D may be TRBD1 (6 bases). Trimming took off 4 bases at V and 4 bases at J, with 13 bases between the two ends. This CDR3 is 14 amino acids long. Germline values: CDR1 SEHNR, CDR2 FQNEAQ (reference sequence). The CDR3 region is CASSSRTVGETQYF. The CDR3 DNA is TGTGCCAGCAGCTCGCGGACAGTCGGAGAGACCCAGTACTTC.

The chain carries TRBV2 and TRBJ2-7; possibly TRBD1 or TRBD2 for D (5 bases each). Trimming pared 7 bases from V and 2 bases from J, leaving 6 bases between. Germline V gives CDR1 SNHLY, CDR2 FYNNEI. CDR3 length equals 11 residues. The CDR3 protein is CASMGAYEQYF. The CDR3 coding sequence is TGTGCCAGCATGGGGGCCTACGAGCAGTACTTC. Looking up the rest from reference TRBV2 and TRBJ2-7 gives the full variable domain: EPEVTQTPSHQVTQMGQEVILRCVPISNHLYFYWYRQILGQKVEFLVSFYNNEISEKSEIFDDQFSVERPDGSNFTLKIRSTKLEDSAMYFCASMGAYEQYFGPGTRLTVT.